The clone carrying this T cell receptor (beta chain) was detected a few times. Its target is not known. The library targeted TCRbeta and was prepared with unique molecular identifiers. Each CDR3 protein gets one entry after TCRdb re-called the PCR reads with MiXCR. The data hold almost 600,000 distinct CDR3 sequences, with 27% observed a single time. This sample is drawn from a study of T-cell reconstitution after alpha-beta-depleted transplantation in children. Study-wide findings and caveats: Several hundred rapidly expanded clones from non-depleted graft cells reportedly supplied alpha-beta T cells about two months post-transplant. Recipient T cells and thymic progenitors that survived were the source of the high TCRbeta diversity seen at day 60 in some patients. At one year after transplant, newly produced T cells mostly accounted for T-cell counts and diversity.

The CDR3 has 14 residues. Per the germline V gene, CDR1 is MDHEN and CDR2 is SYDVKM. The V end lost 1 base, the J end lost 2 bases, and 9 bases lay between the germline ends. The sequences come from PBMCs, collected before TCRalphabeta/CD19-depleted stem cell transplant. The chain combines TRBV28 with TRBJ2-7; no firm D call. The clonotype was recovered from a boy under two years old with Wiskott-Aldrich syndrome, due to receive a stem cell transplant. The CDR3 reads CASSLYDAPYEQYF. CDR3 coding DNA: TGTGCCAGCAGTTTATATGACGCGCCCTACGAGCAGTACTTC.